These 7 T cell receptor beta chains came from one sample sequenced in a study of blood T cell repertoires in COVID-19. The repertoire was sequenced with immunoSEQ multiplex PCR; TCRdb's copy has only in-frame clones and lacks some. The sample has 90,000 to 100,000 clones, 80% to 85% seen once. Sequencing used peripheral blood. The source is a man aged 55 to 70 with acute or convalescent COVID-19.

The chain uses TRBV5-1 and TRBJ2-1; 8 bases match TRBD1. Losses at the gene ends were 1 base for V and 5 bases for J; bases not matched to a gene: 5. The CDR3 has 15 residues. The V gene's germline CDR1 is SGHRS and CDR2 YFSETQ. The CDR3 DNA follows: TGCGCCAGCAGCTTGATGTGGGACAGGAACAATGAGCAGTTCTTC. Protein sequence: CASSLMWDRNNEQFF.

This clone has just one count. V gene TRBV6-4 combines with J gene TRBJ1-2, with D tentatively TRBD1 (6 bases). Germline V gene lookup returns CDR1 MRHNA and CDR2 SNTAGT. This CDR3 has 13 residues. V lost 3 bases to trimming and J lost 4 bases, with 9 bases between them. CDR3 in amino acids: CASSEGAGYGYTF. The CDR3 coding sequence is TGTGCCAGCAGTGAGGGGGCCGGCTATGGCTACACCTTC.

The CDR3 region has the DNA TGTGCCAGTAGCGGGGGACAGAACTATGGCTACACCTTC. Its translation: CASSGGQNYGYTF. The chain links TRBV19 to TRBJ1-2; 7 bases agree with TRBD1. CDR3 length equals 13 residues. From germline, CDR1 is LNHDA and CDR2 SQIVND (reference sequence). Unmatched junction bases numbered 3, after V lost 6 bases and J lost 2 bases.

The chain employs TRBV7-2 and TRBJ2-1, with 10 bases identical to TRBD2. Unmatched junction bases numbered 8, after V lost 5 bases and J lost 7 bases. CDR3 length: 15 amino acids. Germline V gene sequence: CDR1 SGHTA, CDR2 FQGNSA. CDR3 sequence: CASSPQRGGSNEQFF. CDR3 DNA sequence: TGTGCCAGCAGCCCCCAGCGGGGGGGTTCTAATGAGCAGTTCTTC.

The rearrangement joins TRBV6-1 to TRBJ2-7; TRBD1 matches at 8 bases. With 1 base clipped from V and 5 bases from J, the junction kept 7 bases outside the gene matches. This CDR3 comprises 15 residues. Germline CDR1 reads MNHNS; CDR2 reads SASEGT. The CDR3 region is CASSEGTGITHEQYF. CDR3 nucleotides: TGTGCCAGCAGTGAAGGGACAGGGATCACCCACGAGCAGTACTTC.

The V call is TRBV3-1 (or the pseudogene TRBV3-2), the J call TRBJ1-1; possible D gene TRBD1, 5 bases. V gave up 4 bases and J gave up 3 bases, with 18 bases separating them. Per the germline V gene, CDR1 is LGHDT and CDR2 is YNNKEL (reference sequence). The CDR3 is 16 amino acids. CDR3 protein: CASSPGGALFDTEAFF. CDR3 DNA sequence: TGTGCCAGCAGCCCCGGAGGGGCCCTGTTTGACACTGAAGCTTTCTTT.

The rearrangement links TRBV11-2 to TRBJ2-2; 8 bases align to TRBD2. The CDR3 runs 16 residues. In germline, CDR1 is SGHAT, CDR2 FQNNGV. V shed 7 bases and J 8 bases; nucleotides not matched to a gene: 15. CDR3 DNA: TGTGCCAGCACCCAACCGAGACTAGCGATGAGGGGGGAGCTGTTTTTT. Amino acid sequence: CASTQPRLAMRGELFF.